Listed here are 19 T cell receptor beta chains from one sample, sequenced in a study of STAT5B mutations in CD4+ large granular lymphocyte leukemia. Assay: immunoSEQ multiplex PCR; the TCRdb copy retains only in-frame clones and omits some. The data show 2,000 or so clones, about nine tenths seen once. Specimen: PBMCs. These receptors were obtained from a woman aged 70-85 years with CD4+ T-cell large granular lymphocyte leukemia.

This chain links TRBV11-2 with TRBJ1-3; D may be TRBD1 (6 bases). The V gene lost 1 base and the J gene lost 3 bases, with 13 bases spanning the gap. Germline V gene data show CDR1 as SGHAT and CDR2 as FQNNGV. CDR3 length: 16 residues. DNA for the CDR3: TGTGCCAGCAGCTTAGTTCCGGGGGCAGGTGGAAACACCATATATTTT. As protein: CASSLVPGAGGNTIYF.

The CDR3 DNA sequence: TGTGCCAGCAGCTCCTCGGGTAAACATCGGAACACTGAAGCTTTCTTT. As protein: CASSSSGKHRNTEAFF. The gene calls are TRBV11-3 and TRBJ1-1, with D unresolved. Between the trimmed V and J ends, which lost 4 bases and 1 base, there was a span of 16 bases. Per the germline V gene, CDR1 is SGHNT and CDR2 is YENEEA. CDR3 size: 16 residues.

This clone was observed a few times. The V and J genes are TRBV7-9 and TRBJ2-1; 10 bases line up with TRBD2. Germline assignment: CDR1 SEHNR and CDR2 FQNEAQ (reference sequence). V lost 5 bases and J lost 2; bases outside the gene matches: 12. The CDR3 spans 18 residues. The DNA of the CDR3 is TGTGCCAGCAGCCCTTGGAGGGCTAGCGGGGGTACCTACAATGAGCAGTTCTTC. Translating it yields CASSPWRASGGTYNEQFF.

V usage is TRBV5-1 and J usage is TRBJ2-5, with TRBD1 matching 7 bases. The CDR3 is 14 residues long. CDR1 is SGHRS, CDR2 YFSETQ, per germline. The ends lost 5 bases at V and 2 bases at J; junction bases unmatched: 6. CDR3 sequence: CASRPGTAQETQYF. For the CDR3, the DNA is TGCGCCAGCAGGCCAGGGACAGCACAAGAGACCCAGTACTTC.

V usage is TRBV5-1 and J usage is TRBJ2-3; D not certain. The germline V gene encodes CDR1 SGHRS and CDR2 YFSETQ. The CDR3 loop spans 15 amino acids. The germline V and J ends were trimmed by 3 bases and 0 bases, with 11 bases remaining between them. The CDR3 sequence is CASSSDGASTDTQYF. The CDR3 region has the DNA TGCGCCAGCAGCTCGGACGGTGCTAGCACAGATACGCAGTATTTT.

This clone was picked up one time. The chain recombines TRBV4-2 with TRBJ2-3, with TRBD2 matching 13 bases. The CDR3 spans 16 residues. With 4 bases clipped from V and 3 bases from J, the junction kept 4 bases outside the gene matches. Germline V gene lookup returns CDR1 LGHNA and CDR2 YNFKEQ. CDR3 region: CASSPRLAGGTDTQYF. DNA of the CDR3: TGTGCCAGCAGCCCCAGACTAGCGGGGGGAACAGATACGCAGTATTTT.

This clone was observed once. The J gene is TRBJ2-2, the V gene TRBV4-1; possibly TRBD1 or TRBD2 for D (5 bases each). V lost 1 base and J 2 bases, leaving 8 bases between the germline ends. Germline assignment: CDR1 MGHRA and CDR2 YSYEKL. This CDR3 spans 15 amino acids. CDR3 nucleotides: TGCGCCAGCAGCCAAGTAGGGACCAACACCGGGGAGCTGTTTTTT. This gives the protein CASSQVGTNTGELFF.

The V call is TRBV5-1, the J call TRBJ1-1; D is perhaps TRBD1 (5 bases). Germline lookup yields CDR1 SGHRS and CDR2 YFSETQ. CDR3 length: 13 amino acids. Trimming cost V 2 bases and J 6 bases, with 11 bases left between them. CDR3 nucleotides: TGCGCCAGCAGCTTTAGGGGTGAGTCTGAAGCTTTCTTT. Translating gives CASSFRGESEAFF.

This rearrangement joins TRBV2 to TRBJ1-2; TRBD1 agrees at 9 bases. The ends lost 4 bases at V and 7 bases at J; junction bases unmatched: 10. CDR3 length equals 15 residues. The germline V gene has CDR1 SNHLY and CDR2 FYNNEI. The CDR3 loop reads CASSAYRDRVSGYTF. The CDR3 nucleotides read TGTGCCAGCAGTGCCTACCGGGACAGGGTTAGTGGCTACACCTTC.

The chain is built from TRBV5-5 and TRBJ2-7; possible D gene TRBD1, 6 bases. Germline CDR1 and CDR2: SGHKS and YYEKEE (reference sequence). Trimming shortened V by 5 bases and J by 6 bases, and 18 bases separated the two germline ends. There are 14 residues in the CDR3. The CDR3 protein is CASRTPGTTGEQYF. The CDR3 nucleotides read TGTGCCAGCAGGACACCCGGGACAACGGGCGAGCAGTACTTC.

This chain links TRBV7-2 with TRBJ1-5; D gene ambiguous. The CDR3 extends over 13 amino acids. The germline V and J ends were trimmed by 2 bases and 4 bases, with 6 bases remaining between them. Germline CDR1 reads SGHTA; CDR2 reads FQGNSA. CDR3 DNA sequence: TGTGCCAGCAGCTTACAGGAAAATCAGCCCCAGCATTTT. Translating it yields CASSLQENQPQHF.

The chain's CDR3 is CASSLGLETQYF. CDR3 in DNA: TGTGCCAGCAGCTTAGGTTTGGAGACCCAGTACTTC. The chain has TRBV11-2 and TRBJ2-5; D is unresolved. Trimming took off 1 base at V and 5 bases at J, with 5 bases between the two ends. The CDR3 sequence is 12 residues long. CDR1 is SGHAT, CDR2 FQNNGV, per germline.

The chain carries TRBV5-6 and TRBJ2-7, with 9 bases that match TRBD1. Looked up from germline, CDR1 is SGHDT and CDR2 is YYEEEE. The CDR3 runs to 14 residues. V was clipped by 5 bases and J by 6 bases; unmatched bases: 9. CDR3 nucleotides: TGTGCCAGCAGTCCCGGGACAGGGATCTTCGAGCAGTACTTC. This codes for CASSPGTGIFEQYF.

The chain is built from TRBV21-1 and TRBJ1-5; no DNA check was done on the table's D call, TRBD1. TRBV21-1 constitutes a pseudogene. The CDR3 consists of 13 residues. The CDR3 here is CASSLGVTQPQHF. As DNA, the CDR3 is TGTGCCAGCAGCCTGGGCGTTACTCAGCCCCAGCATTTT.

The chain is built from TRBV5-4 and TRBJ2-7; D is uncertain. Germline V gene data show CDR1 as SGHNT and CDR2 as YYREEE (reference sequence). The V gene lost 4 bases and the J gene lost 4 bases, with 6 bases spanning the gap. This CDR3 has 11 amino acids. The CDR3 DNA sequence: TGTGCCAGCAGCACCGATTACGAGCAGTACTTC. Translating it yields CASSTDYEQYF.

The gene calls are TRBV5-4 and TRBJ2-5; 8 nucleotides line up with TRBD2. Germline trimming cut 0 bases from V and 2 bases from J; bases unmatched to any gene: 9. CDR1 is SGHNT, CDR2 YYREEE, per germline (reference sequence). This CDR3 has 17 amino acids. The CDR3 reads CASSLAVIAGRQETQYF. As DNA, the CDR3 is TGTGCCAGCAGCTTGGCGGTGATAGCGGGGCGTCAAGAGACCCAGTACTTC.

The chain uses TRBV5-1 and TRBJ1-6, with D possibly TRBD1 on 5 matching bases. V was clipped by 3 bases and J by 4 bases, with 11 bases between them. The CDR3 spans 15 residues. Per the germline V gene, CDR1 is SGHRS and CDR2 is YFSETQ. CDR3 coding DNA: TGCGCCAGCAGCTCCGCGGGGGGTTATAATTCACCCCTCCACTTT. It specifies CASSSAGGYNSPLHF. Drawing the rest from reference TRBV5-1 and TRBJ1-6, the complete variable domain is KAGVTQTPRYLIKTRGQQVTLSCSPISGHRSVSWYQQTPGQGLQFLFEYFSETQRNKGNFPGRFSGRQFSNSRSEMNVSTLELGDSALYLCASSSAGGYNSPLHFGNGTRLTVT.

The chain employs TRBV2 and TRBJ1-3, with D unclear. Trimming stripped 3 bases from V and 2 bases from J, with 17 bases between. Germline CDR1 SNHLY, CDR2 FYNNEI. The CDR3 spans 17 residues. The CDR3 sequence is CASSDIPWEGTGNTIYF. The DNA for the CDR3 is TGTGCCAGCAGTGACATCCCGTGGGAGGGAACTGGAAACACCATATATTTT.

The V gene is TRBV27, the J gene TRBJ2-2; D unclear. CDR3 length: 12 amino acids. Trimming took off 6 bases at V and 4 bases at J, with 6 bases between the two ends. Germline V gives CDR1 MNHEY, CDR2 SMNVEV (reference sequence). CDR3 sequence (DNA): TGTGCCAGCAGGAGATCCACCGGGGAGCTGTTTTTT. Protein sequence: CASRRSTGELFF.